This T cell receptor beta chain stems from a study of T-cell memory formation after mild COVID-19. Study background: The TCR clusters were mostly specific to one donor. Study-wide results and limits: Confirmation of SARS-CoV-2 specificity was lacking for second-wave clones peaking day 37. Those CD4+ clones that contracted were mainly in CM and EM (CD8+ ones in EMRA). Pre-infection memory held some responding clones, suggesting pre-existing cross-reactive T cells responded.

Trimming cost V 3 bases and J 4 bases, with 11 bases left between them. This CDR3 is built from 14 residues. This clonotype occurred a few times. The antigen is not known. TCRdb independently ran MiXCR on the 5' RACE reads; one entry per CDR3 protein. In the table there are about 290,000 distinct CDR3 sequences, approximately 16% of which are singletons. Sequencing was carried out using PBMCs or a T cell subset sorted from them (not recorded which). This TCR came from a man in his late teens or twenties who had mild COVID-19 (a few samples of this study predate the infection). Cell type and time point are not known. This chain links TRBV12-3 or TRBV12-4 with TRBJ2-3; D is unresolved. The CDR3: CASSFLQNPDTQYF. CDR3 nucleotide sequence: TGTGCCAGCAGTTTCTTGCAAAACCCAGATACGCAGTATTTT.